Following are 14 T cell receptor beta chains from one sample sequenced in a study of cytomegalovirus exposure and HLA in healthy donors. This PCR relied on a set of 60 Vbeta primers and 13 Jbeta primers. Assay used: immunoSEQ multiplex PCR; TCRdb lists only in-frame clones, some missing. The sample lists 140,000 to 150,000 clones, more than 60% seen once, with roughly 6% in the top ten. The specimen was PBMCs. The source of these receptors is a woman aged 60 to 75 in good health and CMV-seronegative.

V is TRBV27 and J is TRBJ1-1; D possibly corresponds to TRBD1 (5 bases). The CDR3 is 13 residues long. V shed 0 bases and J shed 3 bases, with 5 bases lying between them. In germline, CDR1 is MNHEY, CDR2 SMNVEV (reference sequence). The CDR3 sequence is CASSLSGDTEAFF. The CDR3 DNA follows: TGTGCCAGCAGTTTATCAGGGGACACTGAAGCTTTCTTT.

The chain is built from TRBV6-1 and TRBJ2-6; no firm D call. Trimming removed 8 bases from V and 0 bases from J, with 11 bases in between. CDR1 is MNHNS, CDR2 SASEGT, per germline. The CDR3 is 15 residues long. The CDR3 nucleotides read TGTGCCAGCGCCCCGGTTAACTCTGGGGCCAACGTCCTGACTTTC. Translating it yields CASAPVNSGANVLTF.

The V gene is TRBV19, the J gene TRBJ1-1, with a weak D call TRBD1 (5 bases). V lost 1 base, J lost 0 bases, and 6 bases lay in between. Germline CDR1 and CDR2: LNHDA and SQIVND (reference sequence). The CDR3 totals 14 residues. The CDR3 bases are TGTGCCAGTAGTATAGCCAGGGTGAACACTGAAGCTTTCTTT. It translates to CASSIARVNTEAFF.

The V gene is TRBV18, the J gene TRBJ1-1; 9 bases are a match to TRBD1. V dropped 5 bases and J dropped 5; count of bases not matched to a gene: 6. Germline V lookup: CDR1 KGHSH, CDR2 LQKENI. The CDR3 length is 14 residues. The CDR3 DNA reads as TGTGCCAGCTCAGGACAGGGGAGTGGGACTGAAGCTTTCTTT. As protein: CASSGQGSGTEAFF.

This chain joins TRBV5-1 and TRBJ1-1; D is unresolved. The CDR3 spans 15 residues. Germline lookup yields CDR1 SGHRS and CDR2 YFSETQ. V was shortened by 1 base and J by 4 bases, with 14 bases between the two germline ends. DNA of the CDR3: TGCGCCAGCAGCTTGATCGGCGAAAGGAGCACTGAAGCTTTCTTT. As protein: CASSLIGERSTEAFF. Variable domain in full (rest from reference TRBV5-1 and TRBJ1-1): KAGVTQTPRYLIKTRGQQVTLSCSPISGHRSVSWYQQTPGQGLQFLFEYFSETQRNKGNFPGRFSGRQFSNSRSEMNVSTLELGDSALYLCASSLIGERSTEAFFGQGTRLTVV.

V and J are TRBV5-4 and TRBJ2-5; a possible D gene is TRBD1 (6 bases). Germline V CDR1 and CDR2: SGHNT, YYREEE (reference sequence). CDR3 length equals 15 residues. V was trimmed by 4 bases and J by 4 bases, leaving 17 bases between them. CDR3 in amino acids: CASSRATGLGETQYF. CDR3 nucleotide sequence: TGTGCCAGCAGCCGAGCCACAGGGTTAGGAGAGACCCAGTACTTC.

This clone was observed a single time. V and J are TRBV19 and TRBJ2-1; a possible D gene is TRBD2 (6 bases). V lost 3 bases, J lost 8 bases, and 14 bases lay in between. The CDR3 has 14 amino acids. The germline V gene has CDR1 LNHDA and CDR2 SQIVND (reference sequence). The CDR3 DNA is TGTGCCAGTAGTATGGCGGAGGGCCGATATGAGCAGTTCTTC. Translated: CASSMAEGRYEQFF.

V usage is TRBV5-1 and J usage is TRBJ2-1, with 7 nucleotides matching TRBD2. V shed 0 bases and J 0 bases; nucleotides not matched to a gene: 3. The CDR3 covers 16 residues. Germline V gene lookup returns CDR1 SGHRS and CDR2 YFSETQ. The CDR3 region is CASSLGASGSYNEQFF. The CDR3 DNA sequence: TGCGCCAGCAGCTTGGGGGCTAGCGGCTCCTACAATGAGCAGTTCTTC.

The rearrangement joins TRBV27 to TRBJ2-7, with a weak D call TRBD1 (5 bases). This CDR3 is 15 amino acids long. In germline, CDR1 is MNHEY, CDR2 SMNVEV (reference sequence). V was trimmed by 6 bases and J by 7 bases, leaving 22 bases between them. The CDR3 protein is CASSATQGTRWEQYF. CDR3 in DNA: TGTGCCAGCAGCGCGACTCAGGGTACCCGCTGGGAGCAGTACTTC.

V gene TRBV9 combines with J gene TRBJ1-3; TRBD1 might be the D (6 bases). The CDR3 is 18 amino acids. Trimming removed 2 bases from V and 2 bases from J, with 20 bases in between. The V gene's germline CDR1 is SGDLS and CDR2 YYNGEE. For the CDR3, the DNA is TGTGCCAGCAGCGTTGGGTTACAGGGTTTGGGTACTGGAAACACCATATATTTT. Amino acid sequence: CASSVGLQGLGTGNTIYF.

In its sample, this clone was seen a few times. This chain uses TRBV7-9 with TRBJ2-1; TRBD2 agrees at 7 bases. Trimming took 2 bases from V and 12 from J; bases not matched to a gene: 13. This CDR3 has 15 amino acids. Germline-derived CDR1 and CDR2 are SEHNR and FQNEAQ (reference sequence). The CDR3: CASSLLASGRMGQFF. Written as DNA, the CDR3 is TGTGCCAGCAGCTTACTGGCTAGCGGCCGAATGGGGCAGTTCTTC.

The chain's CDR3 is CSVGTSGYTF. The DNA of the CDR3 is TGCAGCGTTGGCACTTCTGGCTACACCTTC. V gene TRBV29-1 combines with J gene TRBJ1-2; no definite D call. This CDR3 region has 10 residues. CDR1 is SQVTM, CDR2 ANQGSEA, per germline. V was cut by 4 bases and J by 7 bases, with 7 bases left in between. Using reference TRBV29-1 and TRBJ1-2 for the parts outside the CDR3, the full variable domain is SAVISQKPSRDICQRGTSLTIQCQVDSQVTMMFWYRQQPGQSLTLIATANQGSEATYESGFVIDKFPISRPNLTFSTLTVSNMSPEDSSIYLCSVGTSGYTFGSGTRLTVV.

This clone was observed once. This chain connects TRBV2 to TRBJ2-7; D gene ambiguous. Trimming pared 2 bases from V and 3 bases from J, leaving 11 bases between. The CDR3 is 14 amino acids. Per germline, CDR1 SNHLY and CDR2 FYNNEI. Here the CDR3 DNA reads TGTGCCAGCAGTGAATGGTGGCAGATCTACGAGCAGTACTTC. This sequence encodes CASSEWWQIYEQYF.

This chain uses TRBV29-1 with TRBJ2-1; D gene ambiguous. CDR3 size: 14 residues. V was clipped by 3 bases and J by 3 bases, with 12 bases between them. The V gene's germline CDR1 is SQVTM and CDR2 ANQGSEA. The CDR3 sequence is CSVDKTGHYNEQFF. CDR3 bases: TGCAGCGTTGATAAAACGGGTCACTACAATGAGCAGTTCTTC.